This entry lists 31 T cell receptor beta chains sequenced from one sample in a study of identical twins. TCRdb used MiXCR to reprocess the 5' RACE reads, holding one entry per CDR3 protein. The table records approximately 890,000 distinct CDR3 sequences, around 12% of them present only once. These same records also appear under a second study, on yellow fever vaccine responses in identical twins.

What was sequenced was PBMCs. The receptor set was obtained from a woman between 18 and 29 years old in good health.

This clonotype has only a few counts. This chain connects TRBV4-1 to TRBJ2-2; 10 bases are shared with TRBD2. The CDR3 runs 19 residues. The J segment lost 0 bases and the V segment lost 0 bases, leaving 7 bases of the junction unmatched. Germline V gene data show CDR1 as MGHRA and CDR2 as YSYEKL. CDR3 region: CASSQDSSGRVSNTGELFF. CDR3 DNA sequence: TGCGCCAGCAGCCAAGATTCCAGCGGGAGGGTCTCGAACACCGGGGAGCTGTTTTTT.

V and J are TRBV18 and TRBJ2-7; 8 bases are a match to TRBD1. The CDR3 loop spans 15 amino acids. Germline V gene data show CDR1 as KGHSH and CDR2 as LQKENI. J gave up 0 bases and V 2 bases, and 3 bases lay outside the gene matches. The CDR3, as DNA: TGTGCCAGCTCACCAGCGGGACAGGTCTCCTACGAGCAGTACGTC. It yields the protein CASSPAGQVSYEQYV.

This clonotype was found many times. The chain carries TRBV5-6 and TRBJ2-5; a possible D gene is TRBD1 (6 bases). CDR3 length: 15 amino acids. The germline V gene has CDR1 SGHDT and CDR2 YYEEEE. Trimming stripped 4 bases from V and 4 bases from J, with 17 bases between. CDR3 DNA sequence: TGTGCCAGCAGCGCGAGGACCGTGGGGGCAGAGACCCAGTACTTC. It encodes CASSARTVGAETQYF.

This clonotype was detected many times. The J gene is TRBJ2-7, the V gene TRBV20-1, with TRBD1 matching over 7 bases. This CDR3 region has 12 residues. Germline V gene data show CDR1 as DFQATT and CDR2 as SNEGSKA (reference sequence). Trimming cost V 2 bases and J 3 bases; bases outside gene matches: 1. CDR3 in DNA: TGCAGTGCTAGAAGGGACAGCTACGAGCAGTACGTC. Protein sequence: CSARRDSYEQYV.

The chain couples TRBV2 to TRBJ2-7; D perhaps matches TRBD2 (5 bases). V lost 8 bases, J lost 6 bases, and 23 bases lay in between. The CDR3 covers 15 residues. The V gene's germline CDR1 is SNHLY and CDR2 FYNNEI. As DNA, the CDR3 is TGTGCCAGCGGTCCGACCCCGGGGATGAAGAGCGAGCAGTACTTC. It encodes CASGPTPGMKSEQYF.

This clonotype was seen a few times. The rearrangement links TRBV21-1 to TRBJ2-3; the table's TRBD2 call for D was not verified on the DNA. TRBV21-1 is shown as a pseudogene. The CDR3 runs to 14 residues. CDR3 bases: TGTGCCAGCAGCCGACTAGCGGGCCGAGATACGCAGTATTTT. This encodes CASSRLAGRDTQYF.

The count of this clonotype is one. V gene TRBV5-1 combines with J gene TRBJ2-5; 11 bases map to TRBD2. Germline assignment: CDR1 SGHRS and CDR2 YFSETQ. V gave up 4 bases and J gave up 1 base; unmatched junction bases: 9. The CDR3 runs 17 residues. Here the CDR3 reads CASSPSYTSGSQETQYF. Written as DNA, the CDR3 is TGCGCCAGCAGCCCCTCATACACTAGCGGGAGCCAAGAGACCCAGTACTTC.

This clonotype was seen many times. The chain joins TRBV7-9 to TRBJ2-5; TRBD2 aligns across 8 bases. Unmatched junction bases numbered 3, after V lost 5 bases and J lost 1 base. Germline lookup yields CDR1 SEHNR and CDR2 FQNEAQ (reference sequence). The CDR3 contains 14 residues. The CDR3, as DNA: TGTGCCAGCAGCGAGGGACTAGTCCAAGAGACCCAGTACTTC. This codes for CASSEGLVQETQYF.

This chain connects TRBV2 to TRBJ2-7, with TRBD2 matching 7 bases. Germline values: CDR1 SNHLY, CDR2 FYNNEI. The CDR3 is 14 residues long. V trimming: 0 bases; J trimming: 9 bases; junction bases outside the gene matches: 8. The CDR3 DNA reads as TGTGCCAGCAGTGAAGCGGGAGGGGCTTTTCGGCAGTACTTC. Protein sequence: CASSEAGGAFRQYF.

The table lists this clonotype with many counts. J is TRBJ1-5 and V is TRBV28; D gene uncertain. This CDR3 has 14 amino acids. V lost 2 bases, J lost 5 bases, and 10 bases lay in between. Germline V gene lookup returns CDR1 MDHEN and CDR2 SYDVKM. CDR3 sequence: CASSLVAVYQPQHF. The CDR3, as DNA: TGTGCCAGCAGTTTAGTGGCAGTATATCAGCCCCAGCATTTT.

This clonotype came up a few times. The chain combines TRBV6-1 with TRBJ2-1; no clear D. Trimming stripped 7 bases from V and 8 bases from J, with 21 bases between. The CDR3 has 15 amino acids. The germline CDR1 and CDR2 sequences are MNHNS and SASEGT. DNA for the CDR3: TGTGCCAGCACCTCAGACACCAAGGGCCTCCATGAGCAGTTCTTC. Translation gives CASTSDTKGLHEQFF.

The chain is built from TRBV7-6 and TRBJ2-7; 8 bases align to TRBD1. Germline V lookup: CDR1 SGHVS, CDR2 FNYEAQ. V was pared by 5 bases and J by 3 bases, with 12 bases of the junction left unmatched. The CDR3 loop spans 16 amino acids. The CDR3 reads CASSAESGTGGYEQYF. Here the CDR3 DNA reads TGTGCCAGCAGCGCTGAATCCGGGACAGGCGGCTACGAGCAGTACTTC.

This sequence joins TRBV12-3 or TRBV12-4 and TRBJ2-3; perhaps TRBD1 as D (6 bases). This CDR3 comprises 15 residues. The V and J ends lost 5 bases and 3 bases respectively, with 15 bases between them. The DNA for the CDR3 is TGTGCCAGCAGTCAAAGGACAAGGGGGACAGATACGCAGTATTTT. It specifies CASSQRTRGTDTQYF.

In nucleotides, the CDR3 is TGTGCCAGCAGCCCGGGACAGGTCGGCGGCTACACCTTC. This encodes CASSPGQVGGYTF. The V call is TRBV7-9, the J call TRBJ1-2; TRBD1 aligns across 8 bases. The junction had 7 bases not matched to a gene; V was cut back by 5 bases and J by 8 bases. CDR3 length: 13 amino acids. Germline V gene lookup returns CDR1 SEHNR and CDR2 FQNEAQ (reference sequence).

This clonotype was seen only a few times. The chain is built from TRBV3-1 and TRBJ2-3; D remains ambiguous. CDR3 length: 14 amino acids. Trimming left V 2 bases short and J 2 bases short, with 8 bases between. The germline gives CDR1 LGHDT, CDR2 YNNKEL (reference sequence). The CDR3 DNA reads as TGTGCCAGCAGCCAACAAGAAAACACAGATACGCAGTATTTT. Its translation is CASSQQENTDTQYF.

The chain recombines TRBV12-3 or TRBV12-4 with TRBJ2-5, with D perhaps TRBD1 (5 bases). The CDR3 consists of 15 residues. V was clipped by 2 bases and J by 5 bases, with 15 bases between them. DNA for the CDR3: TGTGCCAGCAGTTTATGGGGCAGCCCGGCGGAGACCCAGTACTTC. It specifies CASSLWGSPAETQYF.

This clonotype was seen only a few times. The chain couples TRBV7-9 to TRBJ2-3; D call uncertain. Deletions cut 7 bases from V and 2 bases from J, with 4 bases between. Looked up from germline, CDR1 is SEHNR and CDR2 is FQNEAQ (reference sequence). The CDR3 contains 11 residues. As DNA, the CDR3 is TGTGCCAGCAACCCCACAGATACGCAGTATTTT. Translated: CASNPTDTQYF.

CDR3 protein: CASSLARDSPKNKYF. CDR3 bases: TGTGCCAGCAGCTTGGCGAGGGATAGCCCAAAGAATAAGTACTTC. This chain uses TRBV5-6 with TRBJ2-5, with D possibly TRBD2 on 5 matching bases. V lost 0 bases and J lost 12, with 21 bases in between. There are 15 residues in the CDR3. CDR1 SGHDT and CDR2 YYEEEE come from the germline V gene.

A few counts support this clonotype. This sequence joins TRBV12-3 or TRBV12-4 and TRBJ1-2; 11 nucleotides agree with TRBD1. J gave up 7 bases and V 4 bases, and 2 bases lay outside the gene matches. There are 13 residues in the CDR3. The CDR3: CASSSDRGLGYTF. The CDR3 bases are TGTGCCAGCAGTTCGGACAGGGGGCTTGGCTACACCTTC.

This chain joins TRBV2 and TRBJ1-1, with D tentatively TRBD1 (6 bases). This CDR3 region has 13 residues. Germline V CDR1 and CDR2: SNHLY, FYNNEI. The germline V and J ends were trimmed by 7 bases and 1 base, with 10 bases remaining between them. The CDR3 reads CASNLQGNTEAFF. In nucleotides, the CDR3 is TGTGCCAGCAACCTACAGGGGAACACTGAAGCTTTCTTT.

The chain links TRBV4-1 to TRBJ1-1, with D possibly matching TRBD1 (5 bases). The CDR3 is 17 amino acids. V was pared by 0 bases and J by 0 bases, with 14 bases between. The V gene's germline CDR1 is MGHRA and CDR2 YSYEKL. The CDR3 loop is CASSQELPLTVNTEAFF. In DNA, the CDR3 is TGCGCCAGCAGCCAAGAGCTCCCCTTGACAGTGAACACTGAAGCTTTCTTT.

This clonotype was detected only a few times. The chain links TRBV4-1 to TRBJ2-7, with D possibly called TRBD1 or TRBD2 (5 bases each). The CDR3 runs 15 residues. Per germline, CDR1 MGHRA and CDR2 YSYEKL. Trimming removed 0 bases at V and 3 bases at J, with 12 bases between. The CDR3 DNA sequence: TGCGCCAGCAGCCAAGAACCACTGGGGGTCTACGAGCAGTACGTC. Encoded protein: CASSQEPLGVYEQYV.

The chain is built from TRBV2 and TRBJ1-2, with no clear D. Germline V gives CDR1 SNHLY, CDR2 FYNNEI. The CDR3 extends over 13 amino acids. Trimming removed 6 bases at V and 4 bases at J, with 12 bases between. CDR3 nucleotides: TGTGCCAGCAGGGACCCAAGTGGCTATGGCTACACCTTC. Amino acid sequence: CASRDPSGYGYTF. The complete variable domain, with remaining parts taken from reference TRBV2 and TRBJ1-2, reads EPEVTQTPSHQVTQMGQEVILRCVPISNHLYFYWYRQILGQKVEFLVSFYNNEISEKSEIFDDQFSVERPDGSNFTLKIRSTKLEDSAMYFCASRDPSGYGYTFGSGTRLTVV.

The chain uses TRBV6-1 and TRBJ2-2; 10 bases fit TRBD2. Per germline, CDR1 MNHNS and CDR2 SASEGT. This CDR3 region has 15 residues. Germline trimming cut 6 bases from V and 7 bases from J; bases unmatched to any gene: 8. CDR3 bases: TGTGCCAGCAGCCGAAGCGGGAGGGCGAGCGGGGAGCTGTTTTTT. Translation: CASSRSGRASGELFF.

This clonotype was observed a few times. V is TRBV5-1 and J is TRBJ2-1; no clear D. Between the trimmed V and J ends, which lost 1 base and 4 bases, there was a span of 9 bases. This CDR3 has 14 residues. Per the germline V gene, CDR1 is SGHRS and CDR2 is YFSETQ. The CDR3 region has the DNA TGCGCCAGCAGCTTGAGGGCCGATTACAATGAGCAGTTCTTC. Protein: CASSLRADYNEQFF.

This clonotype was detected ten times or more. The chain combines TRBV12-3 or TRBV12-4 with TRBJ2-5; no firm D call. With 5 bases removed from V and 4 bases from J, the gap between germline ends came to 11 bases. The CDR3 consists of 13 residues. CDR3 DNA: TGTGCCAGCAGTGCCCAGACAAGAGAGACCCAGTACTTC. It is translated as CASSAQTRETQYF.

This clonotype was detected a few times. The chain couples TRBV29-1 to TRBJ2-3; a possible D gene is TRBD1 (6 bases). This CDR3 comprises 13 residues. Germline CDR1 reads SQVTM; CDR2 reads ANQGSEA. Trimming pared 6 bases from V and 5 bases from J, leaving 15 bases between. The CDR3 coding sequence is TGCAGCGTCTGGGGGCGGGCGGGAGATACGCAGTATTTT. This translates into CSVWGRAGDTQYF.

As to this clonotype: A junction end diverges from the germline sequence, so it may reflect a read error. The chain recombines TRBV10-3 with TRBJ2-1; D not certain. The CDR3 totals 14 residues. Germline-derived CDR1 and CDR2 are ENHRY and SYGVKD. CDR3 coding DNA: TGTGCCACGGAGTCGGCAGATTATTACAATGAGCAGTTCTTT. Protein sequence: CATESADYYNEQFF.

This clonotype was observed a handful of times. The gene calls are TRBV20-1 and TRBJ1-1; no firm D call. Germline V CDR1 and CDR2: DFQATT, SNEGSKA (reference sequence). There are 11 residues in the CDR3. V gave up 4 bases and J gave up 1 base, with 4 bases separating them. The CDR3 coding sequence is TGCAGTGCTATCCAGAACACTGAAGCTTTCTTT. Protein sequence: CSAIQNTEAFF.

Only a few counts were recorded for this clonotype. The chain employs TRBV6-2 or TRBV6-3 and TRBJ1-1; possible D gene TRBD1, 5 bases. Trimming removed 6 bases from V and 4 bases from J, with 15 bases in between. There are 14 residues in the CDR3. Germline V gene data show CDR1 as MNHEY and CDR2 as SVGEGT. CDR3 coding DNA: TGTGCCAGCAGCCTTGCCCCAAGGGGCACTGAAGCTTTCTTT. Amino acids: CASSLAPRGTEAFF.

This clonotype was seen a few times. This sequence joins TRBV5-6 and TRBJ2-1; D gene unclear. This CDR3 has 12 residues. With 4 bases removed from V and 7 bases from J, the gap between germline ends came to 9 bases. Germline V gives CDR1 SGHDT, CDR2 YYEEEE. The DNA of the CDR3 is TGTGCCAGCAGCCCCCGTATAAATGAGCAGTTCTTC. Residues: CASSPRINEQFF. The full variable domain, its missing parts supplied by reference TRBV5-6 and TRBJ2-1, is DAGVTQSPTHLIKTRGQQVTLRCSPKSGHDTVSWYQQALGQGPQFIFQYYEEEERQRGNFPDRFSGHQFPNYSSELNVNALLLGDSALYLCASSPRINEQFFGPGTRLTVL.